This T cell receptor beta chain was profiled in a study of cytomegalovirus exposure and HLA in healthy donors. On the study more broadly: Of over 350 genotyped donors, roughly 80% grouped in the Caucasian-associated ancestry cluster.

Regarding this clone: Its antigen is not identified.

The study ran its PCR with 60 Vbeta and 13 Jbeta primers. The method was immunoSEQ multiplex PCR; TCRdb's version includes in-frame clones alone and lacks a portion of them. The sample yields some 130,000 clones, approximately 85% seen once. Healthy bone marrow donors made up the donors. With 5 bases clipped from V and 6 bases from J, the junction kept 4 bases outside the gene matches. CDR3 length: 12 amino acids. Germline assignment: CDR1 SGHTA and CDR2 FQGNSA. Points from the study as a whole: The authors judged a highly shared variant cluster likely a sequencing artifact. Differences between HLA loci emerged in a later analysis of TCR association rates, with DRB1 most and HLA-C fewest.

V and J are TRBV7-2 and TRBJ2-7, with 7 bases fitting TRBD2. Sequencing was done on a sample of PBMCs. The sequence was collected from a boy between 10 and 17 years old in good health and CMV-seronegative. DNA for the CDR3: TGTGCCAGCAGCCCAACTAGCGTCGAGCAGTACTTC. Its translation: CASSPTSVEQYF.